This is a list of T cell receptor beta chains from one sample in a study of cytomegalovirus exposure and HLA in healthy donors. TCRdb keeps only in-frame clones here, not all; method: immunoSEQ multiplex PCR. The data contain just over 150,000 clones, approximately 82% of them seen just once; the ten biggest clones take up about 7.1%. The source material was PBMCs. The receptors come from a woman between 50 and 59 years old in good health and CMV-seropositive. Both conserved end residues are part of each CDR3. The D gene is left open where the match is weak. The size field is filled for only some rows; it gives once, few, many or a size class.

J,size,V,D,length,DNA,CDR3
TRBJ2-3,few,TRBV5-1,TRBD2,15,TGCGCCAGCAGCCTAGCGGGGGCCACCACAGATACGCAGTATTTT,CASSLAGATTDTQYF
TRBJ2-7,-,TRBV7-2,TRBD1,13,TGTGCCAGCAGCTACGGGACAGCCTACGAGCAGTACTTC,CASSYGTAYEQYF
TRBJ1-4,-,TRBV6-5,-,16,TGTGCCAGCAGTTACACCTTAAAGGCGGCGGGTGAAAAACTGTTTTTT,CASSYTLKAAGEKLFF
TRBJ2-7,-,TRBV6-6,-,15,TGTGCCAGCAGTTACGCGACGGAGGTAGCCTACGAGCAGTACTTC,CASSYATEVAYEQYF
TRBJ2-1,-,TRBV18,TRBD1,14,TGTGCCAGCTCACCGGGGACAGGGGGCAATGAGCAGTTCTTC,CASSPGTGGNEQFF
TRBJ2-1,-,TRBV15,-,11,TGTGCCACCAGCTCGGACAATGAGCAGTTCTTC,CATSSDNEQFF
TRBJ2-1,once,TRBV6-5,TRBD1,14,TGTGCCAGCAGTTACTCGGACAGGTCCAATGAGCAGTTCTTC,CASSYSDRSNEQFF
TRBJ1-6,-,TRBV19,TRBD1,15,TGTGCCAGTAGTATACGGACAGGGGAAAATTCACCCCTCCACTTT,CASSIRTGENSPLHF
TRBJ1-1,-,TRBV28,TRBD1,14,TGTGCCAGCAGCTTGACAGGGGGCAAGATTGAAGCTTTCTTT,CASSLTGGKIEAFF
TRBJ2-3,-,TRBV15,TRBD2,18,TGTGCCACCAGCAGAGATAGGAAGGAGCGGGGGGGCACAGATACGCAGTATTTT,CATSRDRKERGGTDTQYF
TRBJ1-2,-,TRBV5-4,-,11,TGTGCCAGCAGCGCAGGTACGGTGAGCACCTTC,CASSAGTVSTF
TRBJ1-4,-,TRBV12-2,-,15,TGTGCAAGTCGCTTGACAGATCCAACTAATGAAAAACTGTTTTTT,CASRLTDPTNEKLFF
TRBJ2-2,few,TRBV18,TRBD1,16,TGTGCCAGCTCACCGTCCGGACAGGGGACTACCGGGGAGCTGTTTTTT,CASSPSGQGTTGELFF
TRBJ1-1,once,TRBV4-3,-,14,TGCGCCAGCAGCCAAACCTCCGCGAACAGAGAAGCTTTCTTT,CASSQTSANREAFF
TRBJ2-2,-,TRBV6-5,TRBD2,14,TGTGCCAGCGCCGGGACTAGTGAGGCCGGGGAGCTGTTTTTT,CASAGTSEAGELFF
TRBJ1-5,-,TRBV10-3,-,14,TGTGCCACCCGGGACACGGGTGAATGGCAGCCCCAGCATTTT,CATRDTGEWQPQHF
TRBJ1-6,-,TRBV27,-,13,TGTGCCAGCATGTACAGGGCAGACTCACCCCTCCACTTT,CASMYRADSPLHF
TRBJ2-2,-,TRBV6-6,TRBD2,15,TGTGCCAGCGCCAGGACTAGCCAGACCACCGGGGAGCTGTTTTTT,CASARTSQTTGELFF
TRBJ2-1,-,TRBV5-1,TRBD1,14,TGCGCCAGCAGCCCATCGACAGGGAACAATGAGCAGTTCTTC,CASSPSTGNNEQFF
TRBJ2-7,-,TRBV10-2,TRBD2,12,TGCGCCAGCAGTGAATTGGCACGGGAGGAGTACTTC,CASSELAREEYF
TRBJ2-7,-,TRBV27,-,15,TGTGCCAGCAGATTCGGTACGGGCAGGGCCTACGAGCAGTACTTC,CASRFGTGRAYEQYF
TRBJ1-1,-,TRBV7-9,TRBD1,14,TGTGCCAGCAGCTCGGGACAGGTGAACACTGAAGCTTTCTTT,CASSSGQVNTEAFF
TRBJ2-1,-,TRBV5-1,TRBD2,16,TGCGCCAGCAGCCCGACACTAGCGGGGGGGTTCAATGAGCAGTTCTTC,CASSPTLAGGFNEQFF
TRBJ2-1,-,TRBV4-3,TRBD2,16,TGCGCCAGCAGCCAAGAAGGACTAGCGGACTACAATGAGCAGTTCTTC,CASSQEGLADYNEQFF
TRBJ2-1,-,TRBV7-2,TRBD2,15,TGTGCCAGCAGCACTGAGCGGGGGGCTAACAATGAGCAGTTCTTC,CASSTERGANNEQFF
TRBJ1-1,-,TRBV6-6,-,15,TGTGCCAGCAGTTACTCAGCAGGGGCGAACACTGAAGCTTTCTTT,CASSYSAGANTEAFF
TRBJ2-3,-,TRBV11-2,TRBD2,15,TGTGCCAGCAGCCCTCTAGCGGGGGTCACAGATACGCAGTATTTT,CASSPLAGVTDTQYF
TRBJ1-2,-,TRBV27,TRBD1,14,TGTGCCAGCAGCCGAATCGGGACAGTCTATGGCTACACCTTC,CASSRIGTVYGYTF
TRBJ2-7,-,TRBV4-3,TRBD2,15,TGCGCCAGCAGCCAAGAGCTCCTAGCGGGTACCGAGCAGTACTTC,CASSQELLAGTEQYF
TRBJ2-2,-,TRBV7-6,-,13,TGTGCCGTCCCCAGGGGCGATACCGGGGAGCTGTTTTTT,CAVPRGDTGELFF
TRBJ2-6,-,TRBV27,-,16,TGTGCCAGCAGTTTAAGAGGCCCAGGGGGGGCCAACGTCCTGACTTTC,CASSLRGPGGANVLTF
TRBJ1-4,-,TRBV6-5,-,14,TGTGCCAGCCGTCTTACTACAACTAATGAAAAACTGTTTTTT,CASRLTTTNEKLFF
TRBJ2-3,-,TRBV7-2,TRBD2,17,TGTGCCAGCAGCTTAGGCCAGCGGGGGGCGGGGACAGATACGCAGTATTTT,CASSLGQRGAGTDTQYF
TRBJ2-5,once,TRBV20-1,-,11,TGCAGTGCTAGAGGAGGCGAGACCCAGTACTTC,CSARGGETQYF
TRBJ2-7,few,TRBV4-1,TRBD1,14,TGCGCCAGCAGCCCCGGGACAGGGGCCTACGAGCAGTACTTC,CASSPGTGAYEQYF
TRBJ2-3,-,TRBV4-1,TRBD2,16,TGCGCCAGCAGCCAAGATACGGGGGGGAGTGCAGATACGCAGTATTTT,CASSQDTGGSADTQYF
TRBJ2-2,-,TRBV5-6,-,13,TGTGCCAGCAGCTTCATAGCGGCCGGGGAGCTGTTTTTT,CASSFIAAGELFF
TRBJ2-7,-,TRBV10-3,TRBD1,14,TGTGCCATCAGGACAGGGTCTAATTCCTACGAGCAGTACTTC,CAIRTGSNSYEQYF
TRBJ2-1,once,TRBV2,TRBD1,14,TGTGCCACCAAAGACAGGGGCTCCTACAATGAGCAGTTCTTC,CATKDRGSYNEQFF